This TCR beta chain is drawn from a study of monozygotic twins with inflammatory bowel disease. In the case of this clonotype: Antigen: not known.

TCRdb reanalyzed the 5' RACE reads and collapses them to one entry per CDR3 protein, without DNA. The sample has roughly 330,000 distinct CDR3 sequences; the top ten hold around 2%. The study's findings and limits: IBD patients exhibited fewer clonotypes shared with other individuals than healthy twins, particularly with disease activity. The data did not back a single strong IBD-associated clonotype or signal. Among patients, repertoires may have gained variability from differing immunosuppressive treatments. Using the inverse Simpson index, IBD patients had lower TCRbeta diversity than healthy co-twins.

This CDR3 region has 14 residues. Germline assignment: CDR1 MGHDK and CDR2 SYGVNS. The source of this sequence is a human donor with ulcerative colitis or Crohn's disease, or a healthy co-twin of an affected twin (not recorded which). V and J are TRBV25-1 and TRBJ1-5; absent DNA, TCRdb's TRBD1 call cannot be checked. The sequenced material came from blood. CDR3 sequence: CASSTGSPDQPQHF.